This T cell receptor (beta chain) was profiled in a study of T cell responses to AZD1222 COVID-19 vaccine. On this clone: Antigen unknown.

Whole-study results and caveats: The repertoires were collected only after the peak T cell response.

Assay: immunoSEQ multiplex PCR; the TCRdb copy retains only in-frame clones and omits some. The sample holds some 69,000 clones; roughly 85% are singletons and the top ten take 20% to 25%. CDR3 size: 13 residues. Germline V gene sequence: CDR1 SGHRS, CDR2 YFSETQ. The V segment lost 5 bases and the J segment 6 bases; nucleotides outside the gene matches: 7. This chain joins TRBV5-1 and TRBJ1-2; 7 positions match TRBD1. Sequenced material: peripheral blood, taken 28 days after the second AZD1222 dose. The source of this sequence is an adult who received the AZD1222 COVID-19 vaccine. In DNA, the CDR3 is TGCGCCAGCAGGGCCGGGACAGCTAATGGCTACACCTTC. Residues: CASRAGTANGYTF.